This T cell receptor beta chain stems from a study of T-cell memory formation after mild COVID-19. TCRdb redid the calling of the 5' RACE reads with MiXCR, one entry per CDR3 protein. The data contain around 470,000 distinct CDR3 sequences, 15% to 25% of them seen just once; the ten biggest clones take up around 9.2%. A remark on this clonotype: The target antigen is unknown.

CDR3 length: 15 amino acids. CDR1 is SGHDN and CDR2 is FVKESK in the germline V gene. V gave up 3 bases and J gave up 6 bases; unmatched junction bases: 10. Study-wide findings and caveats: Day 15 to 85 contracting clones showed balanced CD4/CD8; day 15 to 37 expanders favored CD4+. Researchers found some responding clones in pre-infection memory, a sign that cross-reactive memory joined.

This sequence originates from an adult woman who had mild COVID-19 (a few samples of this study predate the infection). Cell type and time point are not known. The chain couples TRBV14 to TRBJ2-7, with 8 bases aligning to TRBD2. The sequenced sample was PBMCs or a T cell subset sorted from them (not recorded which). CDR3 nucleotides: TGTGCCAGCAGCCAGTCAGAGCGGGAGTGGGGCGAGCAGTACTTC. Protein: CASSQSEREWGEQYF.